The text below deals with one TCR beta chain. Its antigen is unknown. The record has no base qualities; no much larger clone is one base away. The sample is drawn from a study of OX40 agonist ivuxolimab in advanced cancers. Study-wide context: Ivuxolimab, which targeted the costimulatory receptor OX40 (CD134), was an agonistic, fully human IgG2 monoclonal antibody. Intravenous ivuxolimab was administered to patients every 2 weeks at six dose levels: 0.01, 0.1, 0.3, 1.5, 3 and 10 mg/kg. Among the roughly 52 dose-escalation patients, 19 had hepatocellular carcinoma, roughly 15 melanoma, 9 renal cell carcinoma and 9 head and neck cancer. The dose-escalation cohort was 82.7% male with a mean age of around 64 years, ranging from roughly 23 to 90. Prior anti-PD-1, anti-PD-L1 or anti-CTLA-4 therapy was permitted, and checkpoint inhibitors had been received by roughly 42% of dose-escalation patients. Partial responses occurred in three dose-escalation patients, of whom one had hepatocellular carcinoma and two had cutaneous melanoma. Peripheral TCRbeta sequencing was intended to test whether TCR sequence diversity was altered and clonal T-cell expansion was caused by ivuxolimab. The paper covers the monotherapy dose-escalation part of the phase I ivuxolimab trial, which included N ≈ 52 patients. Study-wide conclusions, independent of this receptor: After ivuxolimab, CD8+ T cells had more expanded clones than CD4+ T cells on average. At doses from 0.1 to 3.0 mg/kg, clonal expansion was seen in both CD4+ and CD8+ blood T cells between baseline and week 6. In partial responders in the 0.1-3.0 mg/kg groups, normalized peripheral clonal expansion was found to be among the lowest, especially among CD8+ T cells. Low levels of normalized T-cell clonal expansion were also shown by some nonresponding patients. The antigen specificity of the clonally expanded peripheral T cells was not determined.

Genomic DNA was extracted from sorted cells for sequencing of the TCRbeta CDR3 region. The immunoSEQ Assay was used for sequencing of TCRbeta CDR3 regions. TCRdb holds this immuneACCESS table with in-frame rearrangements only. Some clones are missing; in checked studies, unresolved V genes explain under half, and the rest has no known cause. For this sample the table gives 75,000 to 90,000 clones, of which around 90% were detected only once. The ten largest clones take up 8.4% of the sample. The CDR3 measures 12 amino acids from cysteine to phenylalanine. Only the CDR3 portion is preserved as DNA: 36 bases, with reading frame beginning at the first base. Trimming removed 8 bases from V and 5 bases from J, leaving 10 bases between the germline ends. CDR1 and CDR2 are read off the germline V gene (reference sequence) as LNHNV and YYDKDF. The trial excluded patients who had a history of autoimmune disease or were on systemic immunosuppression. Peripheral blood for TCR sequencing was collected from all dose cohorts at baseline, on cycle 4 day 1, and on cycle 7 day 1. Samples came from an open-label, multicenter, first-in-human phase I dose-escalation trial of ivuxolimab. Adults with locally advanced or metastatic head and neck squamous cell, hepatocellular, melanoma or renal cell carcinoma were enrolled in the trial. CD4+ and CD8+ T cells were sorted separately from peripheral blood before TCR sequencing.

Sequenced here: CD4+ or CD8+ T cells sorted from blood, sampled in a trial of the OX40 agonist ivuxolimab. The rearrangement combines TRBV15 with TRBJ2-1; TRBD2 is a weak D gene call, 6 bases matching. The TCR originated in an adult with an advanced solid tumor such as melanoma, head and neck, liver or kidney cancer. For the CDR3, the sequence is CATLGLNNEQFF. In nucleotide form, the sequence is TGTGCCACCCTGGGACTGAACAATGAGCAGTTCTTC.